A single sample gave rise to the 8 T cell receptor beta chains below, sequenced in a study of blood T cell repertoires in COVID-19. Profiled with immunoSEQ multiplex PCR; TCRdb holds only in-frame clones, not every one. The sample lists around 120,000 clones, 85% to 90% occurring once. Sequenced material: peripheral blood. These receptors all come from a woman in her seventies with acute or convalescent COVID-19.

The genes are TRBV4-2 and TRBJ1-1; D might be TRBD1 (5 bases). The V and J ends lost 0 bases and 2 bases respectively, with 13 bases between them. The germline V gene encodes CDR1 LGHNA and CDR2 YNFKEQ. This CDR3 has 16 amino acids. CDR3 bases: TGTGCCAGCAGCCAAGACAGGGAATGGGGAAACACTGAAGCTTTCTTT. Amino acids: CASSQDREWGNTEAFF.

V and J are TRBV6-5 and TRBJ2-4; 8 nucleotides line up with TRBD2. This CDR3 has 13 residues. V was pared by 6 bases and J by 4 bases, with 2 bases of the junction left unmatched. Germline V CDR1 and CDR2: MNHEY, SVGAGI. The chain's CDR3 is CASRPGGKNIQYF. The CDR3 DNA reads TGTGCCAGCAGGCCGGGGGGGAAAAACATTCAGTACTTC.

This chain uses TRBV15 with TRBJ1-5; the D gene is possibly TRBD1 (6 bases). Germline CDR1 LNHNV, CDR2 YYDKDF (reference sequence). Trimming left V 0 bases short and J 0 bases short, with 24 bases between. The CDR3 is 21 residues long. In nucleotides, the CDR3 is TGTGCCACCAGCAGAGATCCCCACTCTTCCGGGACAAGTGATAGCAATCAGCCCCAGCATTTT. Translated: CATSRDPHSSGTSDSNQPQHF.

The gene calls are TRBV7-9 and TRBJ1-1; a possible D gene is TRBD1 (6 bases). The CDR3 sequence is 14 residues long. From germline, CDR1 is SEHNR and CDR2 FQNEAQ (reference sequence). The germline V and J ends were trimmed by 5 bases and 2 bases, with 12 bases remaining between them. CDR3 in DNA: TGTGCCAGCAGCGCCACAGGGTACAACACTGAAGCTTTCTTT. It translates to CASSATGYNTEAFF.

The chain combines TRBV21-1 with TRBJ1-5; the DNA was not compared with TRBD1, the D call given in the table. TRBV21-1 is a pseudogene. This CDR3 region has 16 residues. This CDR3 reads CASSGRQGCSNQPQHF. Here the CDR3 DNA reads TGTGCCAGCAGCGGACGACAGGGGTGTAGCAATCAGCCCCAGCATTTT.

The V and J genes are TRBV6-1 and TRBJ1-5; D unresolved. The germline gives CDR1 MNHNS, CDR2 SASEGT. The CDR3 length is 12 residues. The V gene lost 0 bases and the J gene lost 6 bases, with 3 bases spanning the gap. CDR3 in DNA: TGTGCCAGCAGTGAAGCAGCTCAGCCCCAGCATTTT. It codes for CASSEAAQPQHF.

In its sample, this clone was seen once. CDR3 region: CASSLAGVETQYF. CDR3 DNA: TGCGCCAGCAGCCTAGCGGGGGTTGAGACCCAGTACTTC. The J gene is TRBJ2-5, the V gene TRBV4-1, with TRBD2 matching over 9 bases. The CDR3 loop spans 13 amino acids. Germline CDR1 MGHRA, CDR2 YSYEKL. The V segment lost 4 bases and the J segment 5 bases; nucleotides outside the gene matches: 2.

This clone was detected once. CDR3 residues: CSVRQGGTEAFF. Here the CDR3 DNA reads TGCAGCGTTAGACAGGGGGGCACTGAAGCTTTCTTT. The chain is built from TRBV29-1 and TRBJ1-1, with 9 nucleotides matching TRBD1. In germline, CDR1 is SQVTM, CDR2 ANQGSEA. The CDR3 runs 12 residues. V gave up 5 bases and J gave up 4 bases; unmatched junction bases: 2.